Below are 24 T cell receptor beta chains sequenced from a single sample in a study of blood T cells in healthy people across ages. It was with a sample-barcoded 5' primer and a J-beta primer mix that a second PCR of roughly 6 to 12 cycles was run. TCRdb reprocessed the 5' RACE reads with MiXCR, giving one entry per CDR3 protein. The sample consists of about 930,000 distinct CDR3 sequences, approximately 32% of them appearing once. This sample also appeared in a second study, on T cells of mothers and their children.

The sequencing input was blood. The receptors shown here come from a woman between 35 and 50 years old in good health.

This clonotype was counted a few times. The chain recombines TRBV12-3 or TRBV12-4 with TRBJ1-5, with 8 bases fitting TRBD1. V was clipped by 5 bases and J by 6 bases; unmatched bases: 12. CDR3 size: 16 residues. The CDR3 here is CASSTRTGLSPQPQHF. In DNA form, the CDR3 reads TGTGCCAGCAGTACCAGGACAGGGCTCAGTCCTCAGCCCCAGCATTTT.

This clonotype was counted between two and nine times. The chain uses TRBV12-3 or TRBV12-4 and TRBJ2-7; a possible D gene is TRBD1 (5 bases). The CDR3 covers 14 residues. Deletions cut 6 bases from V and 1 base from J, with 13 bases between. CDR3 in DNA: TGTGCCAGCAGAGGGGCGGCTGGTTCCTACGAGCAGTACTTC. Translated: CASRGAAGSYEQYF.

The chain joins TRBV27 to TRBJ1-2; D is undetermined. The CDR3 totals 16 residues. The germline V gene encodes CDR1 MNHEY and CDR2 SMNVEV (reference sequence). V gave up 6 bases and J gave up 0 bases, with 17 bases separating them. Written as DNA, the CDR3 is TGTGCCAGCAGCCTCAGACGGGGTAGGGCTAACTATGGCTACACCTTC. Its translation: CASSLRRGRANYGYTF.

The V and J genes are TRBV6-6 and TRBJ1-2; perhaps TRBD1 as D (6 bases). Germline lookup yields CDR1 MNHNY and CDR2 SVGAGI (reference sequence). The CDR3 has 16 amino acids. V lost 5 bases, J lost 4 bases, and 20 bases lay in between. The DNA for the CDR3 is TGTGCCAGCAGTAAACTCATCAGGGGCCCGAGCTATGGCTACACCTTC. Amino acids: CASSKLIRGPSYGYTF.

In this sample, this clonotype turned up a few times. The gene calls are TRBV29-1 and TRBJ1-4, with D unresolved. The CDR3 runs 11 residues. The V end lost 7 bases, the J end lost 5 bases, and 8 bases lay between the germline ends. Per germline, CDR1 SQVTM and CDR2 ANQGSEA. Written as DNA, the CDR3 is TGCAGCGCCGGCTACAATGAAAAACTGTTTTTT. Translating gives CSAGYNEKLFF.

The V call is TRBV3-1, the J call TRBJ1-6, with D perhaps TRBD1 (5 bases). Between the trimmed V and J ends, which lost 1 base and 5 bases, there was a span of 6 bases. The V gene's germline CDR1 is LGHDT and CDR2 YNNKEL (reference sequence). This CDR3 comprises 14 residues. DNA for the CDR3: TGTGCCAGCAGCCAAGGACAGAATAATTCACCCCTCCACTTT. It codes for CASSQGQNNSPLHF.

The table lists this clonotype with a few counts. As DNA, the CDR3 is TGTGCCAGCAGTTTAAGTCTGGGGCACTATGGCTACACCTTC. It codes for CASSLSLGHYGYTF. The chain has TRBV12-3 or TRBV12-4 and TRBJ1-2, with a possible D match to TRBD1 (5 bases). CDR3 length: 14 amino acids. The ends were cut back, 2 bases at V and 3 bases at J, with 10 bases in the middle.

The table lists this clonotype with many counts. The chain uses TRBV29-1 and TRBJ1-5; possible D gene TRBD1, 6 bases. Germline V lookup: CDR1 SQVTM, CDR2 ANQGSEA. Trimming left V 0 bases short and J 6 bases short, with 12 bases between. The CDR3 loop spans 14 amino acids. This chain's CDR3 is CSVEEAGVGQPQHF. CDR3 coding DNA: TGCAGCGTTGAAGAGGCAGGGGTAGGTCAGCCCCAGCATTTT. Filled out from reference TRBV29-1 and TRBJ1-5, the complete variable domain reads SAVISQKPSRDICQRGTSLTIQCQVDSQVTMMFWYRQQPGQSLTLIATANQGSEATYESGFVIDKFPISRPNLTFSTLTVSNMSPEDSSIYLCSVEEAGVGQPQHFGDGTRLSIL.

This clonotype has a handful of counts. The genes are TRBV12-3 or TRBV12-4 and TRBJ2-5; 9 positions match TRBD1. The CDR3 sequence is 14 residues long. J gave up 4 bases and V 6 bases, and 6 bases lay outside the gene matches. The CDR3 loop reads CASRLRQGGETQYF. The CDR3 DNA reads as TGTGCCAGCAGGTTACGACAGGGGGGAGAGACCCAGTACTTC.

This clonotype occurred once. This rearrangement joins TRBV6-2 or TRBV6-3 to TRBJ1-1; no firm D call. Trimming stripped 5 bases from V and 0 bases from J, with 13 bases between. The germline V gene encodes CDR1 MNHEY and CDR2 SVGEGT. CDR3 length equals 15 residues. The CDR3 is CASSMHSNMNTEAFF. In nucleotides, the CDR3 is TGTGCCAGCAGTATGCACAGCAACATGAACACTGAAGCTTTCTTT.

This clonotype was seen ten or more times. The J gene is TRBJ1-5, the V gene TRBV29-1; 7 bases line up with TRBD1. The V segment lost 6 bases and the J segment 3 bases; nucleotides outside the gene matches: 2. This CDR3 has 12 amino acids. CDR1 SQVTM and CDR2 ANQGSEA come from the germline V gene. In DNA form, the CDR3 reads TGCAGCGTCGGGACAGTCAATCAGCCCCAGCATTTT. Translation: CSVGTVNQPQHF.

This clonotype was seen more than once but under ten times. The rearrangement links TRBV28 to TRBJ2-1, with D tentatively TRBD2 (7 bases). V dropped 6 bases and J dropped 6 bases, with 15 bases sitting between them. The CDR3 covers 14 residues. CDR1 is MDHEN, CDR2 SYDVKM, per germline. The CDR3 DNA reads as TGTGCCAGCAGGTTGGGAGGGGGGCTCAATGAGCAGTTCTTC. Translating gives CASRLGGGLNEQFF. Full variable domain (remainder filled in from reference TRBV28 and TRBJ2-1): DVKVTQSSRYLVKRTGEKVFLECVQDMDHENMFWYRQDPGLGLRLIYFSYDVKMKEKGDIPEGYSVSREKKERFSLILESASTNQTSMYLCASRLGGGLNEQFFGPGTRLTVL.

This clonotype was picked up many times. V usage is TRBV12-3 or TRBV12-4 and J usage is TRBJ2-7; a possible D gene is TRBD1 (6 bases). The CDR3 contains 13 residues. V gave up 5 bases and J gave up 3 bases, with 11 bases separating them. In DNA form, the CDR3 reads TGTGCCAGCAGTGGCGCAGGGGTCTACGAGCAGTACTTC. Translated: CASSGAGVYEQYF.

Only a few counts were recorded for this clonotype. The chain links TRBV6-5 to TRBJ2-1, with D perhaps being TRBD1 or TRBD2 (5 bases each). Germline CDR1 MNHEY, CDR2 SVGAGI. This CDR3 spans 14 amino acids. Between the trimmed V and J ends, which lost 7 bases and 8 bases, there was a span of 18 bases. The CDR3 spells CASKAEGSRDEQFF. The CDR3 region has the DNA TGTGCCAGCAAGGCCGAGGGGAGTCGGGATGAGCAGTTCTTC.

This CDR3 is CASSPGGQGEVGEQFF. CDR3 in DNA: TGTGCCAGCAGCCCGGGTGGACAGGGAGAGGTGGGTGAGCAGTTCTTC. The chain employs TRBV7-2 and TRBJ2-1; TRBD1 aligns across 8 bases. Losses at the gene ends were 5 bases for V and 9 bases for J; bases not matched to a gene: 15. The CDR3 extends over 16 amino acids. The germline V gene encodes CDR1 SGHTA and CDR2 FQGNSA.

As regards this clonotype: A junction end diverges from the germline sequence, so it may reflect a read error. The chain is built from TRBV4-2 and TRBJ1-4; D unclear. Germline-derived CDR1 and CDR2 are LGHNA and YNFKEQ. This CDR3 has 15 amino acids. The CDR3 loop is CASSAPRATNERLFF. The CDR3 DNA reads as TGTGCCAGCAGCGCCCCTCGCGCAACTAATGAAAGACTGTTTTTT.

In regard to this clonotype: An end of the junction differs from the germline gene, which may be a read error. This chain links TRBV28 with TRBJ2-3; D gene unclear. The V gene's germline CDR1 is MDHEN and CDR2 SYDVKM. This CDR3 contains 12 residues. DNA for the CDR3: TGTACCAGCAGTTTAAACGGAGATACGCAGTATTTT. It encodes CTSSLNGDTQYF.

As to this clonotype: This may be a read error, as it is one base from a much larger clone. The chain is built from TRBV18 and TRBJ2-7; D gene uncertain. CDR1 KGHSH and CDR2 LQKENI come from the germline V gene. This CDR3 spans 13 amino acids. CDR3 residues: CASSPGTDQEQHF. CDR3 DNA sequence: TGTGCCAGCTCACCAGGCACAGACCAAGAGCAGCACTTC.

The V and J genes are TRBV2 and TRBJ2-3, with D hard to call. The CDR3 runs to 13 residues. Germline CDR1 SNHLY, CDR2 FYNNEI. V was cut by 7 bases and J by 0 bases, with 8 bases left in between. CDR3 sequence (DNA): TGTGCCAGCAAAGGCAGGAGCACAGATACGCAGTATTTT. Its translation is CASKGRSTDTQYF.

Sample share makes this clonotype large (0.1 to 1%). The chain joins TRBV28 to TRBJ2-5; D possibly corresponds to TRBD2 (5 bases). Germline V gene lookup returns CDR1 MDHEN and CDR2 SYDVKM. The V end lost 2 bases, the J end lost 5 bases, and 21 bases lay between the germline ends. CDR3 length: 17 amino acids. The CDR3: CASSLGQKEVIGETQYF. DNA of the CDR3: TGTGCCAGCAGTTTAGGGCAAAAGGAGGTCATTGGGGAGACCCAGTACTTC.

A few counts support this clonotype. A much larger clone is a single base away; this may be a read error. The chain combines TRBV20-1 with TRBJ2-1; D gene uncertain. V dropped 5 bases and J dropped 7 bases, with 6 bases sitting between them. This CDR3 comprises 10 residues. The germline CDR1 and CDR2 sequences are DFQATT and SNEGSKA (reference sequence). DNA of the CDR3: TGCAGTGCTTGTCTTAATGAGCAGTTCTTC. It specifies CSACLNEQFF.

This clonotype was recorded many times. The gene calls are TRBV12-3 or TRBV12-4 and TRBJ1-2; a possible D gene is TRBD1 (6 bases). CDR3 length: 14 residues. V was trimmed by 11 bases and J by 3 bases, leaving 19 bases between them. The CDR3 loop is CALTPKGVDYGYTF. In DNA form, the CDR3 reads TGTGCCCTCACCCCAAAGGGGGTGGACTATGGCTACACCTTC.

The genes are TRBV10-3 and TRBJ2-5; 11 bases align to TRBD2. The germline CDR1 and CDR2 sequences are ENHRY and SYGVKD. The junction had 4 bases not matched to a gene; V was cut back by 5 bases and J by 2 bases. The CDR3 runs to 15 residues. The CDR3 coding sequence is TGTGCCATCAGTCGACTAGCGGGGAGACAAGAGACCCAGTACTTC. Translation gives CAISRLAGRQETQYF.

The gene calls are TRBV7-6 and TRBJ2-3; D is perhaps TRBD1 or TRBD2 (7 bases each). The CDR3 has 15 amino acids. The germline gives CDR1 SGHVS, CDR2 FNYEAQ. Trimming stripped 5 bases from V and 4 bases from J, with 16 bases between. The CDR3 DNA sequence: TGTGCCAGCAGCCCATCAGGGGGGGACGCAGATACGCAGTATTTT. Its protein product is CASSPSGGDADTQYF.